This TCR beta chain was sequenced in a study of T cell responses to AZD1222 COVID-19 vaccine. CDR3 length: 15 amino acids. V lost 2 bases and J lost 0, with 10 bases in between. Per germline, CDR1 MNHNY and CDR2 SVGAGI (reference sequence). Using immunoSEQ multiplex PCR, the repertoire was profiled, and TCRdb retains in-frame clones only, with some absent. The sample lists 95,000 to 150,000 clones; about 88% were seen once. This chain uses TRBV6-6 with TRBJ1-1, with a possible D match to TRBD1 (6 bases). The source of this sequence is an adult in good health. Sequencing was performed on peripheral blood, taken on day 0 of AZD1222 vaccination. The CDR3 region is CASSYPTGLNTEAFF. In nucleotides, the CDR3 is TGTGCCAGCAGTTACCCGACAGGTTTGAACACTGAAGCTTTCTTT.